The 8 T cell receptor beta chains below come from one sample, sequenced in a study of OX40 agonist ivuxolimab in advanced cancers. Using immunoSEQ multiplex PCR, the repertoire was profiled, and TCRdb retains in-frame clones only, with some absent. The sample includes 50,000 to 80,000 clones, roughly four fifths seen only once; the top ten take less than 2.5%. The sample here was CD4+ or CD8+ T cells sorted from blood, taken in a trial of the OX40 agonist ivuxolimab. These TCRs come from an adult with an advanced solid tumor such as melanoma, head and neck, liver or kidney cancer.

The V and J genes are TRBV5-6 and TRBJ1-2; TRBD1 aligns across 8 bases. The CDR3 has 15 residues. V dropped 4 bases and J dropped 2; count of bases not matched to a gene: 7. From germline, CDR1 is SGHDT and CDR2 YYEEEE. The CDR3: CASSIDRGPNYGYTF. The CDR3, as DNA: TGTGCCAGCAGCATTGACAGGGGACCAAACTATGGCTACACCTTC.

This chain uses TRBV5-5 with TRBJ1-4; D is uncertain. Trimming left V 0 bases short and J 1 base short, with 7 bases between. Looked up from germline, CDR1 is SGHKS and CDR2 is YYEKEE (reference sequence). The CDR3 runs to 15 residues. The CDR3 bases are TGTGCCAGCAGCTTGGCCGGGCAAACTAATGAAAAACTGTTTTTT. Residues: CASSLAGQTNEKLFF.

The chain employs TRBV20-1 and TRBJ2-5; TRBD2 agrees at 7 bases. Trimming removed 5 bases from V and 3 bases from J; junction bases left unmatched: 0. CDR3 length equals 11 residues. Germline-derived CDR1 and CDR2 are DFQATT and SNEGSKA (reference sequence). CDR3 loop: CSAAGEETQYF. The CDR3 DNA reads as TGCAGTGCTGCGGGAGAAGAGACCCAGTACTTC.

The CDR3 protein is CASSKPNYTEAFF. For the CDR3, the DNA is TGTGCCAGCAGCAAACCGAACTACACTGAAGCTTTCTTT. V is TRBV21-1 and J is TRBJ1-1. TRBV21-1 is labeled a pseudogene. This CDR3 region has 13 residues.

The CDR3 coding sequence is TGTGCCAGCAGCGTATGGACAAACCGGCGACCCAATGAGCAGTTCTTC. Translated: CASSVWTNRRPNEQFF. The rearrangement links TRBV9 to TRBJ2-1; D might be TRBD1 (5 bases). The germline gives CDR1 SGDLS, CDR2 YYNGEE. Trimming stripped 1 base from V and 6 bases from J, with 17 bases between. The CDR3 is made up of 16 amino acids. The full variable domain, with the rest looked up from reference TRBV9 and TRBJ2-1, is DSGVTQTPKHLITATGQRVTLRCSPRSGDLSVYWYQQSLDQGLQFLIQYYNGEERAKGNILERFSAQQFPDLHSELNLSSLELGDSALYFCASSVWTNRRPNEQFFGPGTRLTVL.

This clone was seen only once. The J gene is TRBJ2-2, the V gene TRBV7-3, with D maybe TRBD1 (5 bases). Between the trimmed V and J ends, which lost 4 bases and 3 bases, there was a span of 18 bases. Germline lookup yields CDR1 SGHTA and CDR2 FQGTGA. The CDR3 consists of 17 residues. The CDR3 region has the DNA TGTGCCAGCAGCTCCCGGACATCCGGCGGCGACACCGGGGAGCTGTTTTTT. Protein sequence: CASSSRTSGGDTGELFF.

The chain combines TRBV5-1 with TRBJ2-3; 9 nucleotides agree with TRBD2. CDR3 length: 16 amino acids. Germline V CDR1 and CDR2: SGHRS, YFSETQ. V dropped 4 bases and J dropped 1; count of bases not matched to a gene: 7. The CDR3 DNA follows: TGCGCCAGCAGCCCCCATAGCGGGGGAGGCACAGATACGCAGTATTTT. Protein: CASSPHSGGGTDTQYF.

The rearrangement uses TRBV7-6 and TRBJ1-3; 7 bases are a match to TRBD1. The germline V gene encodes CDR1 SGHVS and CDR2 FNYEAQ. The CDR3 covers 13 residues. V shed 4 bases, J shed 7 bases, and the junction held 4 bases outside the gene matches. CDR3 in amino acids: CASSSTGPNTIYF. The CDR3 nucleotides read TGTGCCAGCAGCTCGACAGGGCCCAACACCATATATTTT.